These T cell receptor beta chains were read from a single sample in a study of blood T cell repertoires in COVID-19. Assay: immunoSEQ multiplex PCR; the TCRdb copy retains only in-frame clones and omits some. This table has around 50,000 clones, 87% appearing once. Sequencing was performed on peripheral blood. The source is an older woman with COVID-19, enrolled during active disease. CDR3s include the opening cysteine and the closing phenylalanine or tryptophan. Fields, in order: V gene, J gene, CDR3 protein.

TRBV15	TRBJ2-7	CATSRYKWTGSGEQYF
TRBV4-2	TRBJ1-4	CASSQDSATNEKLFF
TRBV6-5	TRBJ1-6	CASTKQGAHNSPLHF
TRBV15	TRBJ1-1	CATSRAGLNTEAFF
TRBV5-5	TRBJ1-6	CASSSRRGGGSPLHF
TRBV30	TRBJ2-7	CAWTRSSYEQYF
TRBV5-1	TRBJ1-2	CASSFRTGEGYTF
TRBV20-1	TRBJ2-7	CSASGTSASSYEQYF
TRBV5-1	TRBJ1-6	CASSLAEQGNSPLHF
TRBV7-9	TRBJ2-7	CASSLTGGEEQYF
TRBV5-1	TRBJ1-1	CASSLAEGAMDTEAFF